Listed below are T cell receptor beta chains from one sample, sequenced in a study of PD-L1 blockade in urothelial cancer. The table came from immunoSEQ multiplex PCR; TCRdb's copy has only in-frame clones and leaves some out. Of 55,000 to 70,000 clones in the sample, 86% were seen once. The sample was PBMCs, taken around atezolizumab (anti-PD-L1) treatment. The receptors shown here come from a middle-aged man with urothelial cancer. The CDR3 runs from the conserved cysteine through the conserved F or W. The D gene is left open where the match is weak.

d_gene,v_gene,j_gene,CDR3aa,CDR3nt
NA,TRBV5-1,TRBJ2-7,CASSLTLASSYEQYF,TGCGCCAGCAGCTTGACACTGGCTAGCTCCTACGAGCAGTACTTC
TRBD1,TRBV4-1,TRBJ2-2,CATGDSNTGELFF,TGCGCCACCGGGGACAGTAACACCGGGGAGCTGTTTTTT
NA,TRBV27,TRBJ2-2,CASRQGRNGELFF,TGTGCCAGCAGACAGGGTAGGAACGGGGAGCTGTTTTTT
NA,TRBV30,TRBJ1-2,CAWSHTLLRTGDYGYTF,TGTGCCTGGAGCCACACGCTACTACGGACGGGGGATTATGGCTACACCTTC
TRBD1,TRBV7-2,TRBJ1-5,CASRRTGEANQPQHF,TGTGCCAGCAGGCGAACAGGGGAGGCCAATCAGCCCCAGCATTTT
TRBD2,TRBV28,TRBJ2-7,CASSFPGGNSYEQYF,TGTGCCAGCAGTTTCCCGGGGGGGAACTCCTACGAGCAGTACTTC
TRBD1,TRBV29-1,TRBJ1-3,CSVSGTGTTGNTIYF,TGCAGCGTGTCCGGGACAGGGACCACTGGAAACACCATATATTTT
TRBD1,TRBV2,TRBJ1-3,CAWGAGGFSGNTIYF,TGTGCTTGGGGGGCAGGGGGTTTTTCTGGAAACACCATATATTTT
NA,TRBV19,TRBJ1-2,CASSIDTGYGYTF,TGTGCCAGTAGTATAGATACAGGCTATGGCTACACCTTC
NA,TRBV7-9,TRBJ1-1,CASSLVGAPTEAFF,TGTGCCAGCAGCTTAGTGGGGGCGCCTACTGAAGCTTTCTTT
TRBD2,TRBV27,TRBJ2-3,CASRPSGSDTQYF,TGTGCCAGCAGACCTAGCGGGAGCGATACGCAGTATTTT
TRBD1,TRBV10-3,TRBJ2-2,CAISEGQGDTGELFF,TGTGCCATCAGTGAGGGACAGGGGGACACCGGGGAGCTGTTTTTT
NA,TRBV19,TRBJ2-1,CASSITGTYNEQFF,TGTGCCAGTAGTATTACAGGGACCTACAATGAGCAGTTCTTC
TRBD2,TRBV10-1,TRBJ2-1,CASSESWTSGICEQFF,TGCGCCAGCAGTGAGTCCTGGACTAGCGGGATCTGTGAGCAGTTCTTC
NA,TRBV18,TRBJ1-1,CASSPTGGTEAFF,TGTGCCAGCTCGCCAACGGGGGGTACTGAAGCTTTCTTT
TRBD2,TRBV5-1,TRBJ2-3,CASTGSGQSTDTQYF,TGCGCCAGCACAGGTAGCGGGCAAAGCACAGATACGCAGTATTTT